This T cell receptor beta chain was documented in a study of CD8+CD57+ T cells in acquired aplastic anemia (dated by TCRdb to the late 2010s). For the study in its entirety: DNA extracted from sorted CD4+ and CD8+ cells had a mean of approximately 3.3 ug, with a range of 0.2 to 27.4 ug. An average of about 10 million reads for CD4+ cells and 11 million or so reads for CD8+ cells was obtained from healthy donor samples. Overall study outcomes, separate from this receptor: CD8+ Simpson's diversity did not differ significantly between patients and healthy controls (P=0.060). Around 27 CD8+ CDR3 sequences were found in both patients and controls but appeared to be highly expressed in patients and within the immunodominant clones of the patients.

To note about this clonotype: Its antigen has not been determined. One base away lies a much larger clone, so this may be a sequencing read error.

TCR beta VDJ combination and CDR3 sequence profiling used genomic DNA as the template. An Illumina HiSeq 2000 was the platform used for TCR repertoire sequencing. Per the source publication's procedure: TRBV/TRBJ rearrangement plots, CDR3 size and DJ length profiles, and Simpson's diversity index were used to assess repertoires. Whichever DNA sequence was most abundant in the deep sequencing data was defined as the immunodominant clone. CDR3 amino acid sequences were checked for sharing between subjects and were compared against published repertoires and the VDJdb database. TCRdb reran the public reads through fastp at Q25 and MiXCR, keeping productive beta chains. Rows with one shared CDR3 protein collapse into an entry with the most common genes and DNA. The authors' filters were not applied to this entry. The sample contains more than 150,000 distinct CDR3 sequences, around half of them found a single time. The ten top clones hold around 3% of the sample.

In this study, sorted CD4+ and CD8+ T cells from the blood of healthy subjects and of severe aplastic anemia patients had their TCR repertoires deep-sequenced. Ficoll-Paque density gradient centrifugation was used to isolate peripheral blood mononuclear cells. Before DNA extraction, CD4+ and CD8+ T cells were sorted by FACS or by magnetic beads. The CDR3 covers 18 residues, taking in both the cysteine and the phenylalanine. Kept here is only the CDR3 DNA, which spans 54 bases and is read in frame from base 1. CDR1 and CDR2 are drawn from the germline V gene (reference sequence): DFQATT, SNEGSKA. The chain is made from TRBV20-1 and TRBJ2-1; 7 middle bases align to TRBD2. The sample was sorted CD4+, CD8+, or CD8+CD57+ T cells (not recorded which) from PBMCs. The TCR sequence derives from a human donor in good health. The DNA reads as follows: TGCAGTGCTAGAGATGCATTAGTGCGGGAGATCCCCTACAATGAGCAGTCCTTC. Protein translation: CSARDALVREIPYNEQSF.